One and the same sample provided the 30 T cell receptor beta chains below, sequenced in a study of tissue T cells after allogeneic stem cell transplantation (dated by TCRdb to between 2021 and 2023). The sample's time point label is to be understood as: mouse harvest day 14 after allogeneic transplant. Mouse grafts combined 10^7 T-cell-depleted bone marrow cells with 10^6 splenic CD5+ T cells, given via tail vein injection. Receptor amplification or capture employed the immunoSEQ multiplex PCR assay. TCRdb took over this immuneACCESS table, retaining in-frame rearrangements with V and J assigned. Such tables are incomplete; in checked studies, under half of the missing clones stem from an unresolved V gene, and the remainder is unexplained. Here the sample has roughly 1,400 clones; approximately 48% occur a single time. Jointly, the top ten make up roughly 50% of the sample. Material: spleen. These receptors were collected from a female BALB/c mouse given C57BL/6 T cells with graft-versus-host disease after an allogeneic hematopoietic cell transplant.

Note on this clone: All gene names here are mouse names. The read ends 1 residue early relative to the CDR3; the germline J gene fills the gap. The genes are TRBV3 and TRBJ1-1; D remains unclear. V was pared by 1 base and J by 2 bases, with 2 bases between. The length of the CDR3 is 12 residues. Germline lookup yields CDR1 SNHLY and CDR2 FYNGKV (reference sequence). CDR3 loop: CASSLVNTEVFF. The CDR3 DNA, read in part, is TGTGCCAGCAGCTTAGTTAACACAGAAGTCTTC.

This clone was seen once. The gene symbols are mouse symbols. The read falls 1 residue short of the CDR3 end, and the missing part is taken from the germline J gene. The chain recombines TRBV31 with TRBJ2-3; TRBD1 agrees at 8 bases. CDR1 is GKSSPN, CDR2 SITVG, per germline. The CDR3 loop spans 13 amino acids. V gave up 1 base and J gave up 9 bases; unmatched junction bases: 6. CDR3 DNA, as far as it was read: TGTGCCTGGAGTCCGGGGACAGGAGGGACGCTGTAT. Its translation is CAWSPGTGGTLY. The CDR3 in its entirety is CAWSPGTGGTLYF.

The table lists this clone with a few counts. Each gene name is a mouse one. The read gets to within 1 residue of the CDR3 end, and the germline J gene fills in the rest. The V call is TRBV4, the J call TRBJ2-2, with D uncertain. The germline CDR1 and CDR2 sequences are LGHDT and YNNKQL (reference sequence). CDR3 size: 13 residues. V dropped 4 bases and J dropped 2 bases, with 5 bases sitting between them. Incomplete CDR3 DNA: TGTGCCAGCAGCTCGGACAACACCGGGCAGCTCTAC. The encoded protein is CASSSDNTGQLY. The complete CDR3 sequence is CASSSDNTGQLYF. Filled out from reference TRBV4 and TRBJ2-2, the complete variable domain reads ETAVFQTPNYHVTQVGNEVSFNCKQTLGHDTMYWYKQDSKKLLKIMFSYNNKQLIVNETVPRRFSPQSSDKAHLNLRIKSVEPEDSAVYLCASSSDNTGQLYFGEGSKLTVL.

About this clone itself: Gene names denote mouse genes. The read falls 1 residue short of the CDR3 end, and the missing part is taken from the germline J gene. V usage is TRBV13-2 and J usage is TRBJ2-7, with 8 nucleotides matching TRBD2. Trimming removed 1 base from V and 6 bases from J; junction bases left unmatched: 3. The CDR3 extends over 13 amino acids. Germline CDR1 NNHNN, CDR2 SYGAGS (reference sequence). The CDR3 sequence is CASGDLTGAEQYF. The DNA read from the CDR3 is TGTGCCAGCGGTGATTTGACTGGGGCTGAACAGTAC.

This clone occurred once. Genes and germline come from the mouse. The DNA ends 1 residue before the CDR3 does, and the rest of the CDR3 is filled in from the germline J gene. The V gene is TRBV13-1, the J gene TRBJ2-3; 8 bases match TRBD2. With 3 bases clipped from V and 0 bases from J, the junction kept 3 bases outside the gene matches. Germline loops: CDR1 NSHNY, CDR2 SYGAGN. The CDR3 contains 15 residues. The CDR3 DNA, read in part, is TGTGCCAGCAGTGTACTGGGGGTTAGTGCAGAAACGCTGTAT. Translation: CASSVLGVSAETLY. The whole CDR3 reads CASSVLGVSAETLYF.

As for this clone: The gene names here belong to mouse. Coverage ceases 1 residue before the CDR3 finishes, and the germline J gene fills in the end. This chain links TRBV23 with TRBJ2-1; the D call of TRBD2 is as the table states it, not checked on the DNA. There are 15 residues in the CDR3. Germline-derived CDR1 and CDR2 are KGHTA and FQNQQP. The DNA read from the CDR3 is TGCTCCAGCAGTCTCAACTGGGGGGGGTATGCTGAGCAGTTC. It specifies CSSSLNWGGYAEQF. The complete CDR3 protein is CSSSLNWGGYAEQFF.

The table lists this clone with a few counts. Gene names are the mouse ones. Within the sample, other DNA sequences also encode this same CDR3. The CDR3 is CGARGLGGRAEQFF. The covered CDR3 bases are TGTGGTGCTCGGGGGCTGGGGGGGCGGGCTGAGCAGTTC. The chain joins TRBV20 to TRBJ2-1; the match to TRBD2 covers 10 bases. The read ends 1 residue early relative to the CDR3; the germline J gene fills the gap. Germline loops: CDR1 GFQATS, CDR2 STVNSAI. The CDR3 spans 14 residues. The V gene end was trimmed by 5 bases and the J gene end by 7 bases; junction bases not matched to a gene: 8.

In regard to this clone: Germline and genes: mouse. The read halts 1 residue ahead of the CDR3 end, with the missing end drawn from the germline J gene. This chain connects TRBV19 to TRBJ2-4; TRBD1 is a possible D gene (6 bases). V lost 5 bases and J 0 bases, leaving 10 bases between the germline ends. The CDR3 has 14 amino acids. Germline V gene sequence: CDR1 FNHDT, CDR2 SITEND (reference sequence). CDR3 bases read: TGTGCCAGCAGCAACAGGGCTAGTCAAAACACCTTGTAC. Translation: CASSNRASQNTLY. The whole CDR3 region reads CASSNRASQNTLYF.

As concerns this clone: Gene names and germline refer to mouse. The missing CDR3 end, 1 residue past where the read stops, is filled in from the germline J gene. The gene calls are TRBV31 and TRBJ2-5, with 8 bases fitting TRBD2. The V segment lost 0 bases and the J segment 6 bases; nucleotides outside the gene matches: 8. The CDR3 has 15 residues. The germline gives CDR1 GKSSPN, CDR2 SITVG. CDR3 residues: CAWSLAGGRVDTQYF. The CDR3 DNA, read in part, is TGTGCCTGGAGTCTAGCTGGGGGGCGCGTGGACACCCAGTAC.

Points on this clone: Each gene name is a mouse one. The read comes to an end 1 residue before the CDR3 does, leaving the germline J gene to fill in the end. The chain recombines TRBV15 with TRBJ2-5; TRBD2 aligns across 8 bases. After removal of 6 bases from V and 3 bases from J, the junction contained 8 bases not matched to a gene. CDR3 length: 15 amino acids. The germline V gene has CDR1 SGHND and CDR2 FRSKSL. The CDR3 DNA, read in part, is TGTGCCAGCAGGCGACTGGGGCTGGAGCAAGACACCCAGTAC. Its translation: CASRRLGLEQDTQY. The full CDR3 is CASRRLGLEQDTQYF.

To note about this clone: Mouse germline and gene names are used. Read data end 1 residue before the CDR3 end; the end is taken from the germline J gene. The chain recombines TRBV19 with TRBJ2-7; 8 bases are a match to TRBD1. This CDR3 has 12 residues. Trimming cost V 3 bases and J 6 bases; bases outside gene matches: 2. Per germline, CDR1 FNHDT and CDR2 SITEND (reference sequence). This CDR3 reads CASSRTGSEQYF. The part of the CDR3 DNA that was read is TGTGCCAGCAGTAGGACAGGGAGTGAACAGTAC.

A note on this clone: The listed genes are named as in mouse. The CDR3 sequence: CAWTTGLYEQYF. The CDR3 DNA, read in part, is TGTGCCTGGACGACAGGGCTTTATGAACAGTAC. The rearrangement uses TRBV31 and TRBJ2-7, with 7 bases matching TRBD1. The missing CDR3 end, 1 residue past where the read stops, is filled in from the germline J gene. The CDR3 length is 12 residues. J gave up 4 bases and V 4 bases, and 4 bases lay outside the gene matches. Germline loops: CDR1 GKSSPN, CDR2 SITVG.

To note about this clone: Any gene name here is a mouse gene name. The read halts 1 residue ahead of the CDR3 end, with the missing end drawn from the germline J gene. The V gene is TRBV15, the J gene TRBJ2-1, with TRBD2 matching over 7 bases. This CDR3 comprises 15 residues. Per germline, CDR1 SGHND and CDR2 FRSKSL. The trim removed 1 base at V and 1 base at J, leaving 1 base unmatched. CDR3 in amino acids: CASSLGWGNYAEQFF. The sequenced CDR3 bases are TGTGCCAGCAGTTTAGGCTGGGGGAACTATGCTGAGCAGTTC.

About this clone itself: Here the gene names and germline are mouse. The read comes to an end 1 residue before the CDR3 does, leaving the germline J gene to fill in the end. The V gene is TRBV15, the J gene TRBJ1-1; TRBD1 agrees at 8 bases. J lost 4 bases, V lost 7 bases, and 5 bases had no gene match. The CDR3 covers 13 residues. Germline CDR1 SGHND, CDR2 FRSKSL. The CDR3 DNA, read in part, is TGTGCCAGCAAACAGGGGGGGGGCACAGAAGTCTTC. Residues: CASKQGGGTEVF. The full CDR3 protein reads CASKQGGGTEVFF. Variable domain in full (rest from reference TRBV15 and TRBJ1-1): DAGVTQTPRHEVAEKGQTIILKCEPVSGHNDLFWYRQTKIQGLELLSYFRSKSLMEDGGAFKDRFKAEMLNSSFSTLKIQPTEPKDSAVYLCASKQGGGTEVFFGKGTRLTVV.

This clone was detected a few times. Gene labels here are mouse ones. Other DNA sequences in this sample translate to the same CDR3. Here the CDR3 reads CGARGRGGLAEQFF. The covered CDR3 bases are TGTGGTGCTCGGGGGCGGGGGGGGCTGGCTGAGCAGTTC. The gene calls are TRBV20 and TRBJ2-1; 8 bases align to TRBD2. The CDR3 goes on 1 residue after the read ends, and that part is filled in from the germline J gene. J was trimmed by 7 bases and V by 5 bases; bases with no gene match: 10. This CDR3 comprises 14 residues. Germline loops: CDR1 GFQATS, CDR2 STVNSAI.

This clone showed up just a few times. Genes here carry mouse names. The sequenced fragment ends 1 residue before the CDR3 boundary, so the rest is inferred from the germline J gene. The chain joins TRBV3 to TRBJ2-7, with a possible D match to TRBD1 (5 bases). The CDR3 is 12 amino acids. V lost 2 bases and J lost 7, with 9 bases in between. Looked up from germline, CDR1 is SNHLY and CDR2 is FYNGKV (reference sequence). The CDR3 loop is CASSLPGREQYF. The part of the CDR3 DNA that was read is TGTGCCAGCAGCTTACCAGGGAGGGAACAGTAC. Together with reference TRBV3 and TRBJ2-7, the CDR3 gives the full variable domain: GPKVLQIPSHQIIDMGQMVTLNCDPVSNHLYFYWYKQILGQQMEFLVNFYNGKVMEKSKLFKDQFSVERPDGSYFTLKIQPTALEDSAVYFCASSLPGREQYFGPGTRLTVL.

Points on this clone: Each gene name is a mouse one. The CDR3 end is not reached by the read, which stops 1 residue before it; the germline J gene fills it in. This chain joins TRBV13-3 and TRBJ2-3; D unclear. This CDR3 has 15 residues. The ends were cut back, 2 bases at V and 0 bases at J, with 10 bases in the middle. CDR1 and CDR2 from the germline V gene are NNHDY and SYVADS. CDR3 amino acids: CASSDSPFSAETLYF. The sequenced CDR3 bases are TGTGCCAGCAGTGACTCACCCTTTAGTGCAGAAACGCTGTAT.

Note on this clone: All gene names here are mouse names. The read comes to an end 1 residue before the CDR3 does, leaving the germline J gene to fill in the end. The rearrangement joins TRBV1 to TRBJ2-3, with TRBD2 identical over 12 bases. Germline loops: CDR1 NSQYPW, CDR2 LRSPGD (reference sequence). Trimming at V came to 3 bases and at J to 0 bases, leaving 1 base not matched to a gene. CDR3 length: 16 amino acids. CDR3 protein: CTCSAGTGGSAETLYF. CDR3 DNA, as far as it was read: TGCACCTGCAGTGCCGGGACTGGGGGGAGTGCAGAAACGCTGTAT. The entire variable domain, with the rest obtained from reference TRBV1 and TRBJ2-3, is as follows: VTLLEQNPRWRLVPRGQAVNLRCILKNSQYPWMSWYQQDLQKQLQWLFTLRSPGDKEVKSLPGADYLATRVTDTELRLQVANMSQGRTLYCTCSAGTGGSAETLYFGSGTRLTVL.

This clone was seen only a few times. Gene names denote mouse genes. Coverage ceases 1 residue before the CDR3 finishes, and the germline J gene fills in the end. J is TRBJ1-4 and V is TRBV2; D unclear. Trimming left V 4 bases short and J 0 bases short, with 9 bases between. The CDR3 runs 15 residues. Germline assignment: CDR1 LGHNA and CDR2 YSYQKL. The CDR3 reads CASSPDGVSNERLFF. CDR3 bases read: TGTGCCAGCAGCCCAGACGGGGTTTCCAACGAAAGATTATTT.

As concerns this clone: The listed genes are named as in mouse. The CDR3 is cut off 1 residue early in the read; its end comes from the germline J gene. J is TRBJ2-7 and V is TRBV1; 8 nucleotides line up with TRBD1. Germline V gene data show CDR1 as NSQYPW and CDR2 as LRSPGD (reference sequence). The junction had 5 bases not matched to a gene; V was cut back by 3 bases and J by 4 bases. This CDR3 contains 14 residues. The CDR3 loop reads CTCSASGTGYEQYF. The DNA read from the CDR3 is TGCACCTGCAGTGCCTCCGGGACAGGTTATGAACAGTAC. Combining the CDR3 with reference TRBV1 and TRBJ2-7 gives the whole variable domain VTLLEQNPRWRLVPRGQAVNLRCILKNSQYPWMSWYQQDLQKQLQWLFTLRSPGDKEVKSLPGADYLATRVTDTELRLQVANMSQGRTLYCTCSASGTGYEQYFGPGTRLTVL.

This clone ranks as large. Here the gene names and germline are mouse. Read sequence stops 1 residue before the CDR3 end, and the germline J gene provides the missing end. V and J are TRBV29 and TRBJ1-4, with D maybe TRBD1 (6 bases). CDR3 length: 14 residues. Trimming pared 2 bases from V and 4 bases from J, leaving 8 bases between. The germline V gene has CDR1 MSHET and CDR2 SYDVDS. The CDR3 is CASSLPGDNERLFF. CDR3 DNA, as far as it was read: TGTGCTAGCAGTTTACCAGGGGACAACGAAAGATTATTT. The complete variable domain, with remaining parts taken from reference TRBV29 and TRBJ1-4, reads DMKVTQMPRYLIKRMGENVLLECGQDMSHETMYWYRQDPGLGLQLIYISYDVDSNSEGDIPKGYRVSRKKREHFSLILDSAKTNQTSVYFCASSLPGDNERLFFGHGTKLSVL.

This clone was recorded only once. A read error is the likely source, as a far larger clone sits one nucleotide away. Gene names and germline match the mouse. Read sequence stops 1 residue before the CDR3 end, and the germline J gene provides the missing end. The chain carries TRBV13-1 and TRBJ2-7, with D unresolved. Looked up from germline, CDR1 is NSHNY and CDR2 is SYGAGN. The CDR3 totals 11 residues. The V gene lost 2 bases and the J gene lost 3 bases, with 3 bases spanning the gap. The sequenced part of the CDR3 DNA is TGTGCCAGCAGTGACAACTATGAACAGTAC. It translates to CASSDNYEQY. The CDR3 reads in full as CASSDNYEQYF.

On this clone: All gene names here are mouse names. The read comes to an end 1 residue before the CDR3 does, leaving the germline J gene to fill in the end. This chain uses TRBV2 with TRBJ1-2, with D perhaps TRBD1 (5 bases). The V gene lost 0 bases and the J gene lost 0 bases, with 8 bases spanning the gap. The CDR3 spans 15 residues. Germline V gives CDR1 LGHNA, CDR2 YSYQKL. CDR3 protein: CASSQEWGANSDYTF. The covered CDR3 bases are TGTGCCAGCAGCCAAGAATGGGGGGCAAACTCCGACTACACC.

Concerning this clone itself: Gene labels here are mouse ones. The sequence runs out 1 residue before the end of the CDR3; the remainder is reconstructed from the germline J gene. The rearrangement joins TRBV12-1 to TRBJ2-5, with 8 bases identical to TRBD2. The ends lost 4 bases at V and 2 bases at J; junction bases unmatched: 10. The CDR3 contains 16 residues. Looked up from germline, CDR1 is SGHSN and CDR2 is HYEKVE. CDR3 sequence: CASSPPGGLFQDTQYF. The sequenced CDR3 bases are TGTGCCAGCTCCCCCCCTGGGGGGCTATTCCAAGACACCCAGTAC.

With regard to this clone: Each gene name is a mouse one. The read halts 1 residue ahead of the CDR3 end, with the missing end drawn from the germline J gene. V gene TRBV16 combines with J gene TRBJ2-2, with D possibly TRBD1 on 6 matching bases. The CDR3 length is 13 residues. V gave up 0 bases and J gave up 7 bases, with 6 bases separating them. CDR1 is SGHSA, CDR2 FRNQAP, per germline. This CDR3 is CASSLEGGGQLYF. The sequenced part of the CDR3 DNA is TGTGCAAGCAGCTTAGAAGGGGGCGGGCAGCTCTAC.

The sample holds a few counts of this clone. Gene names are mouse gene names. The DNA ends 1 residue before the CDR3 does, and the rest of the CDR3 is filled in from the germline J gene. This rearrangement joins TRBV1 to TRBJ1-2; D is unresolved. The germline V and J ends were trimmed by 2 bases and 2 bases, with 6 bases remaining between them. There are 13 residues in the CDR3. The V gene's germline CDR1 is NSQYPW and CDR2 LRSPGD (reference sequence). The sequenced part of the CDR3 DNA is TGCACCTGCAGTGCACACAGTAACTCCGACTACACC. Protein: CTCSAHSNSDYT. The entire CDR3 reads CTCSAHSNSDYTF.

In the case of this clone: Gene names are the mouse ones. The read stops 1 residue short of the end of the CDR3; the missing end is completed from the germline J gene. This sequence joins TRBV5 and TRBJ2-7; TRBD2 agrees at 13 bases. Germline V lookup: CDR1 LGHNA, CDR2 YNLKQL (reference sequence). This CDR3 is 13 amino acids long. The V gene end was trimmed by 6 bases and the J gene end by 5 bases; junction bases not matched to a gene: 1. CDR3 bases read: TGTGCCAGCAGGGACTGGGGGGGCCATGAACAGTAC. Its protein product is CASRDWGGHEQY. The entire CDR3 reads CASRDWGGHEQYF.

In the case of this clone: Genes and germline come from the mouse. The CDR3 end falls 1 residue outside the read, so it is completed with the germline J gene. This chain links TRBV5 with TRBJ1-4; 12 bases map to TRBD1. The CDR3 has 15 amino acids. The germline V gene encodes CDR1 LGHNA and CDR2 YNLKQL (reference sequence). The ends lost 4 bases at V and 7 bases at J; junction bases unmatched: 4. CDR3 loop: CASSLGTGGTERLFF. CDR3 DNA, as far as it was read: TGTGCCAGCAGCCTCGGGACAGGGGGCACCGAAAGATTATTT.

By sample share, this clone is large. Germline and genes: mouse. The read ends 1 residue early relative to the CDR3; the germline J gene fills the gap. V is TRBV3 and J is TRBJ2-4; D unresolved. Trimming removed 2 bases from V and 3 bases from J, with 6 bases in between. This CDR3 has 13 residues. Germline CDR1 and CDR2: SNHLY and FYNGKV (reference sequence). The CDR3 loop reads CASSLKGQNTLYF. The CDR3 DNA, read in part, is TGTGCCAGCAGCTTAAAAGGACAAAACACCTTGTAC.

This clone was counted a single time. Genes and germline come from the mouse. CDR3 DNA, as far as it was read: TGTGCAAGCAGCTTAGGGGGGGTCGAAAGATTATTT. Its translation is CASSLGGVERLF. The full CDR3 protein is CASSLGGVERLFF. The chain couples TRBV16 to TRBJ1-4, with D perhaps TRBD1 (5 bases). The read gets to within 1 residue of the CDR3 end, and the germline J gene fills in the rest. CDR1 is SGHSA and CDR2 is FRNQAP in the germline V gene. Trimming stripped 1 base from V and 7 bases from J, with 7 bases between. This CDR3 spans 13 amino acids.